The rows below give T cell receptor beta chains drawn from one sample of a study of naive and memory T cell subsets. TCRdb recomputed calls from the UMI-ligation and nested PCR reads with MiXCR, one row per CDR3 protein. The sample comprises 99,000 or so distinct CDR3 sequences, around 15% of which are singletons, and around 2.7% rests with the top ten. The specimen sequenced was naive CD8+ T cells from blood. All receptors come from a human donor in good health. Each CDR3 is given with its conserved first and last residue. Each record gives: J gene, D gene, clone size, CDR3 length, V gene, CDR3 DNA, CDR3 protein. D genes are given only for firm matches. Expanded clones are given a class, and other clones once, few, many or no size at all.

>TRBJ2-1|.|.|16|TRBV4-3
TGCGCCAGCAGCCAAGAGGCTCGGGCCGTTTACAATGAGCAGTTCTTC
CASSQEARAVYNEQFF
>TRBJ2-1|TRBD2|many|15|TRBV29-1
TGCAGCGTTTCTCTCGGGACTAGCCAAAACAATGAGCAGTTCTTC
CSVSLGTSQNNEQFF
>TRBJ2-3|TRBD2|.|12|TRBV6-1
TGTGCCAGCAGTGAATGGCGGGAGGGCTCGTATTTT
CASSEWREGSYF
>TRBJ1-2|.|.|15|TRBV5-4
TGTGCCAGCAGCTCGGCACTGGCATCCTTCTATGGCTACACCTTC
CASSSALASFYGYTF
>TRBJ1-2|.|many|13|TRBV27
TGTGCCAGCAGGTCGGGGCAGGGAAATGGCTACACCTTC
CASRSGQGNGYTF
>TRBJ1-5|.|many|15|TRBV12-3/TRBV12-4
TGTGCCAGCAGCCGTACGGACAGCTACAATCAGCCCCAGCATTTT
CASSRTDSYNQPQHF
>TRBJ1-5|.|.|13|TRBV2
TGTGCCAGTGGGGATAGGAGCAATCAGCCCCAGCATTTT
CASGDRSNQPQHF
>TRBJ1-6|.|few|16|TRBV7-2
TGTGCCAGCAGCTCCGAAGAAACAGGCTCGACTTCACCCCTCCACTTT
CASSSEETGSTSPLHF
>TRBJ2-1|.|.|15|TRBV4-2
TGTGCCAGCAGCCTAGGAGTCAATTCCTACAATGAGCAGTTCTTC
CASSLGVNSYNEQFF
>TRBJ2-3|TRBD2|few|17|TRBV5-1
TGCGCCAGCAGCCTACAAACTAGCGACCGCCCCACAGATACGCAGTATTTT
CASSLQTSDRPTDTQYF
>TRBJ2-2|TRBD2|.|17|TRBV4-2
TGTGCCAGCAGCCTACACCGGGGGGGAACTAACACCGGGGAGCTGTTTTTT
CASSLHRGGTNTGELFF
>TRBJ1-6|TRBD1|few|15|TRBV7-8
TGTGCCAGCAGCACTGAGGGACAGCTCCATTCACCCCTCCACTTT
CASSTEGQLHSPLHF
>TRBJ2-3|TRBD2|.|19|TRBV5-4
TGTGCCAGCAGCTCCTCTGGACTAGCGGGGGGGCCGGTGGGTGATACGCAGTATTTT
CASSSSGLAGGPVGDTQYF
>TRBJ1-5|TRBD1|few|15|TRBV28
TGTGCCAGCAGTTTGGGGCCCCAGGGGGGGCAGCCCCAGCATTTT
CASSLGPQGGQPQHF
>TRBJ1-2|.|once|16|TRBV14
TGTGCCAGCAGCCTGGGTACTTTCGACTACCACTATGGCTACACCTTC
CASSLGTFDYHYGYTF
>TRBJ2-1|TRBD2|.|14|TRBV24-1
TGTGCCACCAGTCTCACGGGAGGGTTCAATGAGCAGTTCTTC
CATSLTGGFNEQFF
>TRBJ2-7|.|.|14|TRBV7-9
TGTGCCAGCAGCGCCGGAGCTGGGGGCTACGAGCAGTACTTC
CASSAGAGGYEQYF
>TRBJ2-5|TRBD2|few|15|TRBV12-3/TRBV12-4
TGTGCCAGCAGTTTGGAAGCGGGGGCGCAAGAGACCCAGTACTTC
CASSLEAGAQETQYF
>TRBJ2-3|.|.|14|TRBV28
TGTGCCAGCAGTCGTATGATTACAGGGGATACGCAGTATTTT
CASSRMITGDTQYF
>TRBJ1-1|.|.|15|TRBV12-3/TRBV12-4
TGTGCCAGCAGTTGGGGGGGTTTGGAGAACACTGAAGCTTTCTTT
CASSWGGLENTEAFF
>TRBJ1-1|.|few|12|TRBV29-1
TGCAGCGTTGAAGATCTAGGAACTGAAGCTTTCTTT
CSVEDLGTEAFF
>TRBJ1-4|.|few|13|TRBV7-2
TGTGCCAGCAGACCCGCAACTAATGAAAAACTGTTTTTT
CASRPATNEKLFF
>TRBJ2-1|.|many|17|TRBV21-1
TGTGCCAGCAGCAAGATGAAGGACAGGGGATCTTGGCATGAGCAGTTCTTC
CASSKMKDRGSWHEQFF
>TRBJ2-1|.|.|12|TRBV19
TGTGCCAGTAGCGTCCCCCCCGGTGAGCAGTTCTTC
CASSVPPGEQFF
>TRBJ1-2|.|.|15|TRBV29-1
TGCAGCGTTGAAGCTTCGGACACAGCTAACTATGGCTACACCTTC
CSVEASDTANYGYTF
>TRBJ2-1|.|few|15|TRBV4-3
TGCGCCAGCAGCCAAGGTTCAAGGAGGGGCGGTGAGCAGTTCTTC
CASSQGSRRGGEQFF
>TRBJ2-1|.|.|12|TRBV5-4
TGTGCCAGCAGGGCGGGGGCCAATGAGCAGTTCTTC
CASRAGANEQFF
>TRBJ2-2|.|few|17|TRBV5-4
TGTGCCAGCAGCTTGGGTCGAGACCAAACGAACACCGGGGAGCTGTTTTTT
CASSLGRDQTNTGELFF
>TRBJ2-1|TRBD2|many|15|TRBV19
TGTGCCAGTAGTAGACTAGCGGGGTCCTACAATGAGCAGTTCTTC
CASSRLAGSYNEQFF
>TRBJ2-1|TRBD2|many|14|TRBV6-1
TGTGCCAGCAGCTATAGCGGGGCTTACAATGAGCAGTTCTTC
CASSYSGAYNEQFF
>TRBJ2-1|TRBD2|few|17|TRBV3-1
TGTGCCAGCAGCCCAACACTAGCGGGGGGGCCATACAATGAGCAGTTCTTC
CASSPTLAGGPYNEQFF
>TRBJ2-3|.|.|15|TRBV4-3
TGCGCCAGCAGCCAGGGGGCGGGAGCAGCGGATACGCAGTATTTT
CASSQGAGAADTQYF
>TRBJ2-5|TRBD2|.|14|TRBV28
TGTGCCAGCAGTTTTAACCTAGCGGGAGAGACCCAGTACTTC
CASSFNLAGETQYF
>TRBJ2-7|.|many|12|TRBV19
TGTGCCAGTGTGGGAGCGGCCTACGAGCAGTACTTC
CASVGAAYEQYF
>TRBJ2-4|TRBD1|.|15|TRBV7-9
TGTGCCAGCAGCTCTGCAGGGGGCCCCAAAAACATTCAGTACTTC
CASSSAGGPKNIQYF
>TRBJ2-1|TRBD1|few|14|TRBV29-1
TGCAGCGTTATGGACAGGGATGGTTACAATGAGCAGTTCTTC
CSVMDRDGYNEQFF